The 4 T cell receptor beta chains below come from one sample, sequenced in a study of TIL therapy for anti-PD-1-resistant metastatic lung cancer. This was the immunoSEQ v3 assay. Produced via immunoSEQ multiplex PCR; TCRdb's table is partial and in-frame only. The table shows more than 20,000 clones, with more than 60% occurring only once. The sample's time point: pre-treatment sample, taken before nivolumab and TIL therapy. The input for sequencing was blood, taken at baseline. The receptor source for this set is a person aged 25-80 years with non-small cell lung cancer.

This chain uses TRBV11-3 with TRBJ1-1, with D maybe TRBD1 (6 bases). Looked up from germline, CDR1 is SGHNT and CDR2 is YENEEA. The CDR3 has 13 residues. The ends were cut back, 3 bases at V and 3 bases at J, with 8 bases in the middle. The CDR3 loop is CASSFGGYTEAFF. CDR3 DNA sequence: TGTGCCAGCAGCTTCGGGGGCTACACTGAAGCTTTCTTT.

The chain recombines TRBV4-3 with TRBJ2-2; a possible D gene is TRBD1 (8 bases). Trimming took 5 bases from V and 6 from J, leaving 22 bases between them. There are 17 residues in the CDR3. Germline CDR1 LGHNA, CDR2 YSLEER. CDR3 protein: CASSGYLGQGGSGELFF. The CDR3 DNA reads TGCGCCAGCAGCGGGTACCTTGGACAGGGAGGGTCCGGGGAGCTGTTTTTT.

This chain links TRBV30 with TRBJ2-5; TRBD2 might be the D (6 bases). From germline, CDR1 is GTSNPN and CDR2 SVGIG (reference sequence). Trimming left V 2 bases short and J 11 bases short, with 24 bases between. This CDR3 comprises 15 residues. Here the CDR3 reads CAWSTGLLFSAEQYF. The CDR3 nucleotides are TGTGCCTGGAGTACGGGACTCCTATTCTCCGCGGAGCAGTACTTC.

The CDR3, as DNA: TGCGCCAGCAGCCAATATCCCGGGCTCCCGGGGGGCTACACCTTC. It yields the protein CASSQYPGLPGGYTF. The chain uses TRBV4-3 and TRBJ1-2; D is unresolved. Germline CDR1 is LGHNA and CDR2 is YSLEER. V lost 2 bases and J 8 bases, leaving 18 bases between the germline ends. The CDR3 has 15 residues.